This T cell receptor (beta chain) was documented in a study of regulatory T cells in long-lasting Graves disease. Time point specified: persistent/refractory GD, antithyroid drugs over 5 years with positive TRAb. RNA extracted from PBMCs served as the sequencing template. Construction of TCR beta libraries relied on iRepertoire HTBI primers and on Arm-PCR targeting CDR3 regions. TCRdb re-analysed the multiplex PCR reads in MiXCR, keeping a single row per CDR3 protein. Of approximately 400,000 distinct CDR3 sequences listed, approximately 25% were seen once; the top ten hold 25% to 30%. This CDR3 is 14 amino acids long. V gave up 5 bases and J gave up 0 bases, with 11 bases separating them. CDR1 and CDR2 from the germline V gene are SGHTA and FQGNSA.

The material sequenced was peripheral blood mononuclear cells (PBMCs), taken when the disease was refractory, from a patient treated with antithyroid drugs. The source is a woman aged 40 to 50 with Graves disease. The J gene is TRBJ2-7, the V gene TRBV7-2; D is possibly TRBD1 or TRBD2 (5 bases each). CDR3 sequence (DNA): TGTGCCAGCAGCCGGGGCAGTTACTCCTACGAGCAGTACTTC. Translated, it gives CASSRGSYSYEQYF. Full variable domain (remainder filled in from reference TRBV7-2 and TRBJ2-7): GAGVSQSPSNKVTEKGKDVELRCDPISGHTALYWYRQSLGQGLEFLIYFQGNSAPDKSGLPSDRFSAERTGGSVSTLTIQRTQQEDSAVYLCASSRGSYSYEQYFGPGTRLTVT.